This is a list of T cell receptor beta chains from one sample in a study of T cells in localized non-small cell lung cancer. Some clones are missing from TCRdb's copy, which holds only in-frame ones; the method was immunoSEQ multiplex PCR. The data show around 40,000 clones, roughly 83% seen once. Sequencing used PBMCs, obtained before any cancer treatment. The origin of the receptors is a man aged 40 to 75 with stage II lung adenocarcinoma. Each CDR3 is given with its conserved first and last residue. A D gene is named only where the DNA matches it firmly. A row's size may be missing; if present it is once, few, many or a size class.

>TRBV7-2|.|.|TRBJ2-7
CASSFNAAYEQYF
TGTGCCAGCAGCTTTAACGCTGCCTACGAGCAGTACTTC
>TRBV6-1|.|.|TRBJ2-5
CASSDSIGRETQYF
TGTGCCAGCAGTGATTCGATAGGTCGGGAGACCCAGTACTTC
>TRBV7-2|.|.|TRBJ2-2
CASSLGGSNTGELFF
TGTGCCAGCAGCTTAGGGGGTTCGAACACCGGGGAGCTGTTTTTT
>TRBV7-2|.|.|TRBJ2-3
CASSLQAGTDTQYF
TGTGCCAGCAGCCTCCAGGCGGGAACAGATACGCAGTATTTT
>TRBV5-1|.|.|TRBJ2-2
CASHGGLGGELFF
TGCGCCAGCCATGGGGGGCTAGGCGGGGAGCTGTTTTTT
>TRBV5-6|once|.|TRBJ2-2
CASTRRLLNTGELFF
TGTGCCAGCACCCGCCGGCTCTTGAACACCGGGGAGCTGTTTTTT
>TRBV19|.|TRBD2|TRBJ2-3
CASSRGLTGSGQYF
TGTGCCAGTAGCCGGGGACTAACGGGGTCGGGGCAGTATTTT
>TRBV10-3|.|.|TRBJ2-2
CAISERPQGNTGELFF
TGTGCCATCAGTGAGAGGCCTCAGGGGAACACCGGGGAGCTGTTTTTT
>TRBV7-2|.|.|TRBJ2-5
CASSLVRGIQETQYF
TGTGCCAGCAGCTTAGTTCGAGGGATCCAAGAGACCCAGTACTTC
>TRBV7-8|few|.|TRBJ1-1
CASSLGPGDTEAFF
TGTGCCAGCAGCTTAGGCCCAGGGGACACTGAAGCTTTCTTT
>TRBV9|once|.|TRBJ2-7
CASSESVGEQYF
TGTGCCAGCAGCGAATCCGTTGGCGAGCAGTACTTC
>TRBV5-4|.|.|TRBJ1-6
CASSFPDSDNSPLHF
TGTGCCAGCAGCTTCCCCGACAGCGATAATTCACCCCTCCACTTT
>TRBV28|.|.|TRBJ1-2
CASSLYEPRGYTF
TGTGCCAGCAGTTTATATGAACCGAGGGGCTACACCTTC
>TRBV5-1|.|.|TRBJ2-1
CASSLVPGSSYNEQFF
TGCGCCAGCAGCTTGGTCCCGGGGAGCTCCTACAATGAGCAGTTCTTC
>TRBV6-5|.|TRBD1|TRBJ1-1
CASSHPDRDAEAFF
TGTGCCAGCAGCCACCCCGACAGGGACGCTGAAGCTTTCTTT
>TRBV19|.|.|TRBJ1-4
CASSIGVMEREKLFF
TGTGCCAGTAGTATAGGCGTCATGGAGAGGGAAAAACTGTTTTTT
>TRBV10-3|.|.|TRBJ1-1
CAISESGAGGEAFF
TGTGCCATCAGTGAGTCAGGGGCTGGGGGTGAAGCTTTCTTT
>TRBV11-3|.|TRBD2|TRBJ2-1
CASSPAGVNEQFF
TGTGCCAGCAGCCCGGCGGGAGTCAATGAGCAGTTCTTC
>TRBV28|.|.|TRBJ1-3
CASYRLGTIYF
TGTGCCAGCTATCGGCTAGGCACCATATATTTT